This T cell receptor beta chain was recovered during a study of blood T cell repertoires in COVID-19 (dated by TCRdb to about 2020). For the wider study: Collaborator samples came from the United States, Italy and Spain and covered acute and convalescent phases of COVID-19. The prospective study material was composed of cDNA or gDNA derived from T cells, B-cell-depleted T cells, or PBMCs. Samples came from the ongoing ImmuneRACE study (first 160 participants) plus 1,254 subjects from 6 global collaborators. Where available, HLA class I and class II types were taken from metadata supplied by the sample provider and were not determined by assay-based typing. Deeply sampled blood TCRbeta repertoires from subjects exposed to, actively infected with, or recovered from COVID-19 were included in the dataset. A freely available public database, intended as a resource for researchers studying the immune response to SARS-CoV-2, is where the repertoires were released. Sample metadata almost always included a de-identified subject ID, COVID-19 status, age in years and sex.

Overall study outcomes, separate from this receptor: The quantity of clinical and demographic metadata differed by source and by participant and was supplied without curation.

The germline V gene yields MGHRA for CDR1 and YSYEKL for CDR2. The CDR3 runs 15 residues from the cysteine to the phenylalanine. Here the CDR3 DNA is all that survives: 45 bases in frame from base 1. Germline trimming amounts to 0 bases on V and 7 bases on J, with 5 as the count of junction bases outside the gene matches. TCRbeta CDR3 regions were amplified from genomic DNA using the immunoSEQ Assay, a bias-controlled multiplex PCR. The source study handled its data this way. Within the assay, amplification of reference gene primers was used to estimate how many nucleated cells each sample contained. To quantify the absolute abundance of each unique TCRbeta CDR3 rearrangement, sequence reads were collapsed and filtered. Productive Simpson clonality was computed per sample as the square root of Simpson's diversity index over productive rearrangements. Here the immuneACCESS table is served through TCRdb, limited to in-frame sequences with V and J called. Missing clones are a known gap in these copies; in checked studies unresolved V genes cover under half, and the rest lacks a known reason. V and J calls and clone size follow that table, whereas D and trimming were derived from the DNA. The sample table lists roughly 130,000 clones, 70% to 80% of them with a count of one. The ten largest make up approximately 15% of the sample.

As regards this clone: Its cognate antigen has yet to be identified. Within one base of it there is no much larger clone, and no base qualities were kept.

Collaborating institutions collected whole blood in K2EDTA tubes following their own protocols. For TCRbeta analysis, collaborators shipped samples in one of three forms: frozen whole blood, isolated PBMCs, or DNA extracted from either of those sample types. The rearranged segments are TRBV4-1 and TRBJ1-2; TRBD1 aligns with 10 central bases. The sequenced sample was peripheral blood. This clonotype originated in a middle-aged man with acute or convalescent COVID-19. DNA sequence: TGCGCCAGCAGCCAAGACCCGGGACAGGGGTCTGGCTACACCTTC. This gives the protein CASSQDPGQGSGYTF.